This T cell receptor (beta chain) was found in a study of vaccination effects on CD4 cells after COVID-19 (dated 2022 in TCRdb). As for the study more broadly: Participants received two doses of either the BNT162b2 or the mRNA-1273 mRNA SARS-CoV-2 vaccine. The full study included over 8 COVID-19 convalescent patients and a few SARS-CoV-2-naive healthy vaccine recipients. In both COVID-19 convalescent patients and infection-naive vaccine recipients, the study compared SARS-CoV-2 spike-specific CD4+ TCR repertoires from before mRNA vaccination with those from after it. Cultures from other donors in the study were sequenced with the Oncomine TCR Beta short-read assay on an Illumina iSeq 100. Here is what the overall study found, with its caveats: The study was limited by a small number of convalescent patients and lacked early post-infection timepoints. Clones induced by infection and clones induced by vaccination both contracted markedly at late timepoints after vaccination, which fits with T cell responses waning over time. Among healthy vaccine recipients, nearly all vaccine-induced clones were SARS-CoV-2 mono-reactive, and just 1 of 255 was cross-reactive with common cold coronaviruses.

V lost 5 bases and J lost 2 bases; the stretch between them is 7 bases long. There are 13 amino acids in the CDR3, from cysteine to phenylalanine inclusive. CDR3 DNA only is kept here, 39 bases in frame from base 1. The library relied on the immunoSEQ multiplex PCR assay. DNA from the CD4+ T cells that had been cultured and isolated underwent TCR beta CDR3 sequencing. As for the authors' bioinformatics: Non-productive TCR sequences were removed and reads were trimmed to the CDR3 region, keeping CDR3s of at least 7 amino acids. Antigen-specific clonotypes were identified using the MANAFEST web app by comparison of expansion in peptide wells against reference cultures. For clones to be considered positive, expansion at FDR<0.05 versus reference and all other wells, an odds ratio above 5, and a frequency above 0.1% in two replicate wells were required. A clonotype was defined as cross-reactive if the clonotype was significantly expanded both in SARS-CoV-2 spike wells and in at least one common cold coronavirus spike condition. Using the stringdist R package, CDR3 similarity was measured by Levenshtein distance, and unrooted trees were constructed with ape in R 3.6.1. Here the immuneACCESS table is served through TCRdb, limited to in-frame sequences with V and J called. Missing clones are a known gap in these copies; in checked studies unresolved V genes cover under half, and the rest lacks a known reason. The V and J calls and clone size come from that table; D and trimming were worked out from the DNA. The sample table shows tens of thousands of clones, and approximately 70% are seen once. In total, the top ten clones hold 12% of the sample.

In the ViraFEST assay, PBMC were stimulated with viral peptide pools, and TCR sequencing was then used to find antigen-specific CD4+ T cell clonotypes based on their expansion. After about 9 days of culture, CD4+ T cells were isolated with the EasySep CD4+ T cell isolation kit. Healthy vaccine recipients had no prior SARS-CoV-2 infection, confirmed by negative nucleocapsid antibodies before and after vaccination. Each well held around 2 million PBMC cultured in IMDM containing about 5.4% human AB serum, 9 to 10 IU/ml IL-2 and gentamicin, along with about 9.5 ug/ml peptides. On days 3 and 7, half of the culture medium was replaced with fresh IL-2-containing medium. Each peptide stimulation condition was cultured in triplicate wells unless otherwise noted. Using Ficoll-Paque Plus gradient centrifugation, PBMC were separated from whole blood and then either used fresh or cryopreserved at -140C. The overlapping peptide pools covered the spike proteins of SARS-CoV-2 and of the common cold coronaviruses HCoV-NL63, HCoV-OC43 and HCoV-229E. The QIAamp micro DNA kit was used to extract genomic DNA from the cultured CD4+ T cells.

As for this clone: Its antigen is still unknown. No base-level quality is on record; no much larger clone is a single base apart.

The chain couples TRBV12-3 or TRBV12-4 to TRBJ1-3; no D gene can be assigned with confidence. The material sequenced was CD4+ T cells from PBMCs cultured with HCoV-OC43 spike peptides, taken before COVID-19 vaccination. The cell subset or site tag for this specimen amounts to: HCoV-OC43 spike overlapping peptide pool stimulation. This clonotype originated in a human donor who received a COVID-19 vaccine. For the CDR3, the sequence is CASSRIAGNTIYF. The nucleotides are TGTGCCAGCAGTCGAATTGCTGGAAACACCATATATTTT.